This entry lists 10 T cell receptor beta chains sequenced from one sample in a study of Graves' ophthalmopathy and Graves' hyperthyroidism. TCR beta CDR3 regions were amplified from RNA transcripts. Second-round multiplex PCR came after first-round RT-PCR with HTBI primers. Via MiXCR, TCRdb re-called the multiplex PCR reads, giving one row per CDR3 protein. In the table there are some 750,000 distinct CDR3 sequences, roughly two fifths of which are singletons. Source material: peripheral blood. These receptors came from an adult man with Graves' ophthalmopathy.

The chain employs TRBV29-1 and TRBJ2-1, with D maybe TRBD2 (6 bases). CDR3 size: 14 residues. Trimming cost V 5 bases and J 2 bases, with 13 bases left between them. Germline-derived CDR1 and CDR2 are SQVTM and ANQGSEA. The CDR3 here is CSVTLQRAYNEQFF. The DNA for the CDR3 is TGCAGCGTTACCCTCCAGCGGGCCTACAATGAGCAGTTCTTC.

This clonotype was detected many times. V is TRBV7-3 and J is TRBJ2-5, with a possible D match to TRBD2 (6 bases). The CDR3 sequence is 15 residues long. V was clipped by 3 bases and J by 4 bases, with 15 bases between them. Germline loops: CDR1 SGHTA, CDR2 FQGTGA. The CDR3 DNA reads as TGTGCCAGCAGCTTGAGCGGGTCAGAAGGAGAGACCCAGTACTTC. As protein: CASSLSGSEGETQYF.

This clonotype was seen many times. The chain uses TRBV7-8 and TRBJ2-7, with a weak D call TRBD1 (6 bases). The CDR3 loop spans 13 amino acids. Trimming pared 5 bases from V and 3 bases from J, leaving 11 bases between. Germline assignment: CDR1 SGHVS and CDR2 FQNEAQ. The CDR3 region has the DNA TGTGCCAGCAGCATGGAACAGGGCTACGAGCAGTACTTC. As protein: CASSMEQGYEQYF.

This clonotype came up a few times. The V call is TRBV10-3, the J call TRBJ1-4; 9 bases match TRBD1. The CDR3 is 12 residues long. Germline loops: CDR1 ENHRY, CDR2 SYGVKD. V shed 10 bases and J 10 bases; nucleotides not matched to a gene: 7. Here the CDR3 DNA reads TGTGCCAGCCGCGCGACAGGGGGAAAACTGTTTTTT. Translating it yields CASRATGGKLFF.

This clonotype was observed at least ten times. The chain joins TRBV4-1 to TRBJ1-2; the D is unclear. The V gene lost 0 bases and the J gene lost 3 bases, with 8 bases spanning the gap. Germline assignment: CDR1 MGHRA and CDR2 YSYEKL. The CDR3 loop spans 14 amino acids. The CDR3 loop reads CASSQDQNDYGYTF. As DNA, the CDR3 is TGCGCCAGCAGCCAAGACCAAAACGACTATGGCTACACCTTC.

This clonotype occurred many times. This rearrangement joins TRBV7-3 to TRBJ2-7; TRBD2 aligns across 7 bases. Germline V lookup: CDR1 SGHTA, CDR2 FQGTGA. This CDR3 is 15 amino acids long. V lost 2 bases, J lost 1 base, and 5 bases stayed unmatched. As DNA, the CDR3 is TGTGCCAGCAGCTTACAGGCGGGAGCATCCTACGAGCAGTACTTC. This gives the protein CASSLQAGASYEQYF.

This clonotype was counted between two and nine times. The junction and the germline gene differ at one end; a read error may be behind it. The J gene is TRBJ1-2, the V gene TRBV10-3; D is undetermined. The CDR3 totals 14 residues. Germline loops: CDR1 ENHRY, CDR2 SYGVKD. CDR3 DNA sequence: TGTGCCAGCAGTTACTCACATAGGGACTATGGCTACACCTTC. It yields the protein CASSYSHRDYGYTF.

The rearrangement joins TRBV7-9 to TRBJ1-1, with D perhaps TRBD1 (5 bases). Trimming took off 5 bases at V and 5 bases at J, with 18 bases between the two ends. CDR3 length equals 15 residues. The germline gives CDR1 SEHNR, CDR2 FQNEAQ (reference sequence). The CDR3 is CASSPPGGGGTEAFF. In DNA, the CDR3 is TGTGCCAGCAGCCCACCTGGGGGGGGGGGAACTGAAGCTTTCTTT.

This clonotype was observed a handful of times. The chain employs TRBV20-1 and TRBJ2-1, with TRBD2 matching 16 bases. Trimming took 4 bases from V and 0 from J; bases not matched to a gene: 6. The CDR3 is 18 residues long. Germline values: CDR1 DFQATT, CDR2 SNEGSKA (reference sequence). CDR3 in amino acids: CSAIPGLAGGSSYNEQFF. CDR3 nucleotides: TGCAGTGCTATTCCGGGACTAGCGGGAGGGAGCTCCTACAATGAGCAGTTCTTC.

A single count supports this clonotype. The CDR3 nucleotides are TGCAGTGCTTGGACAGCCGGAGGTGGTGAAGCTTTCTTT. Its protein is CSAWTAGGGEAFF. This chain connects TRBV20-1 to TRBJ1-1, with a tentative D call TRBD1 (6 bases). Germline V gene sequence: CDR1 DFQATT, CDR2 SNEGSKA (reference sequence). The CDR3 is made up of 13 amino acids. V was clipped by 5 bases and J by 7 bases, with 17 bases between them.